The 5 T cell receptor beta chains below were found in one sample sequenced in a study of T cells in Graves' hyperthyroidism and ophthalmopathy. Amplified regions were TCR beta CDR3 sequences from RNA transcripts. HTBI primers were the set used in a first-round RT-PCR of the TCR CDR3. In TCRdb, the multiplex PCR reads were re-called with MiXCR into one record per CDR3 protein. The sample holds 490,000 or so distinct CDR3 sequences, around 20% seen once. Input material: blood. The receptors were gathered from a middle-aged man with Graves' ophthalmopathy.

This chain links TRBV11-2 with TRBJ2-1; TRBD2 matches 14 bases. After removal of 8 bases from V and 8 bases from J, the junction contained 20 bases not matched to a gene. CDR1 SGHAT and CDR2 FQNNGV come from the germline V gene. The CDR3 sequence is 19 residues long. The CDR3 loop is CASGYPPTGTSGRIYEQFF. DNA of the CDR3: TGTGCCAGCGGATACCCCCCTACCGGGACTAGCGGGAGAATCTATGAGCAGTTCTTC. Combining the CDR3 with reference TRBV11-2 and TRBJ2-1 gives the whole variable domain EAGVAQSPRYKIIEKRQSVAFWCNPISGHATLYWYQQILGQGPKLLIQFQNNGVVDDSQLPKDRFSAERLKGVDSTLKIQPAKLEDSAVYLCASGYPPTGTSGRIYEQFFGPGTRLTVL.

This clonotype was seen at least ten times. The gene calls are TRBV5-1 and TRBJ1-2; 8 bases fit TRBD1. This CDR3 has 15 amino acids. Germline values: CDR1 SGHRS, CDR2 YFSETQ. With 4 bases clipped from V and 6 bases from J, the junction kept 11 bases outside the gene matches. The CDR3, as DNA: TGCGCCAGCAGCAACCTCGGACAGGGAGGGGATGGCTACACCTTC. Its translation is CASSNLGQGGDGYTF. The whole variable domain, remainder taken from reference TRBV5-1 and TRBJ1-2, is KAGVTQTPRYLIKTRGQQVTLSCSPISGHRSVSWYQQTPGQGLQFLFEYFSETQRNKGNFPGRFSGRQFSNSRSEMNVSTLELGDSALYLCASSNLGQGGDGYTFGSGTRLTVV.

This clonotype was observed once. V gene TRBV20-1 combines with J gene TRBJ2-2; 7 bases are shared with TRBD2. Trimming at V came to 5 bases and at J to 4 bases, leaving 10 bases not matched to a gene. Germline V gene lookup returns CDR1 DFQATT and CDR2 SNEGSKA (reference sequence). This CDR3 has 15 amino acids. Here the CDR3 DNA reads TGCAGTGCTGGTCGCCTAGCGGATCTCACCGGGGAGCTGTTTTTT. It encodes CSAGRLADLTGELFF.

In the case of this clonotype: A much larger clone differs from this one at a single base, so this may be a read error. The CDR3 DNA is TGTGCCAGCAGCGTAGGTTCCAGGGAATCAGAAAAACGGTTTTTT. It specifies CASSVGSRESEKRFF. The genes are TRBV9 and TRBJ1-4; possible D gene TRBD1, 5 bases. CDR1 and CDR2 from the germline V gene are SGDLS and YYNGEE. The CDR3 totals 15 residues.

CDR3 coding DNA: TGTGCTAGTGGTTTGAAGCGAAATGAGCAGTTCTTC. Amino acids: CASGLKRNEQFF. The chain is built from TRBV12-5 and TRBJ2-1; D gene unclear. CDR3 length equals 12 residues. V lost 2 bases to trimming and J lost 7 bases, with 6 bases between them. Per the germline V gene, CDR1 is LGHNT and CDR2 is FRNRAP.